The 3 T cell receptor beta chains presented below share a single source sample, sequenced in a study of beta chain features in type 1 diabetes. All of the isolated RNA was reverse transcribed, so expressed TCRB transcripts were sequenced. Repertoires were generated with immunoSEQ multiplex PCR, while TCRdb's copy carries only in-frame clones and drops some. The profile shows hundreds of thousands of clones, around 30% of them singletons. Sequenced: naive CD4+ T cells from blood. The origin of the receptors is a man aged 18 to 35 in good health.

V usage is TRBV30 and J usage is TRBJ2-7; unclear D gene. V lost 8 bases, J lost 1 base, and 12 bases lay in between. There are 12 residues in the CDR3. Looked up from germline, CDR1 is GTSNPN and CDR2 is SVGIG (reference sequence). In DNA form, the CDR3 reads TGTGCCACGGCGACCCAGTCCTACGAGCAGTACTTC. Amino acid sequence: CATATQSYEQYF.

The chain employs TRBV9 and TRBJ2-7; D call uncertain. The CDR3 totals 14 residues. V shed 0 bases and J shed 0 bases, with 7 bases lying between them. CDR1 is SGDLS, CDR2 YYNGEE, per germline. The CDR3 DNA reads TGTGCCAGCAGCGTAGAAGACTCCTCCTACGAGCAGTACTTC. It yields the protein CASSVEDSSYEQYF.

There are a few counts of this clone. V is TRBV7-9 and J is TRBJ2-7; 11 bases align to TRBD2. The J segment lost 9 bases and the V segment lost 2 bases, leaving 6 bases of the junction unmatched. Germline CDR1 SEHNR, CDR2 FQNEAQ (reference sequence). This CDR3 spans 14 amino acids. CDR3 sequence: CASSLTSGSLGQYF. The DNA of the CDR3 is TGTGCCAGCAGCTTAACTAGCGGGAGTTTAGGGCAGTACTTC. The whole variable domain, remainder taken from reference TRBV7-9 and TRBJ2-7, is DTGVSQNPRHKITKRGQNVTFRCDPISEHNRLYWYRQTLGQGPEFLTYFQNEAQLEKSRLLSDRFSAERPKGSFSTLEIQRTEQGDSAMYLCASSLTSGSLGQYFGPGTRLTVT.